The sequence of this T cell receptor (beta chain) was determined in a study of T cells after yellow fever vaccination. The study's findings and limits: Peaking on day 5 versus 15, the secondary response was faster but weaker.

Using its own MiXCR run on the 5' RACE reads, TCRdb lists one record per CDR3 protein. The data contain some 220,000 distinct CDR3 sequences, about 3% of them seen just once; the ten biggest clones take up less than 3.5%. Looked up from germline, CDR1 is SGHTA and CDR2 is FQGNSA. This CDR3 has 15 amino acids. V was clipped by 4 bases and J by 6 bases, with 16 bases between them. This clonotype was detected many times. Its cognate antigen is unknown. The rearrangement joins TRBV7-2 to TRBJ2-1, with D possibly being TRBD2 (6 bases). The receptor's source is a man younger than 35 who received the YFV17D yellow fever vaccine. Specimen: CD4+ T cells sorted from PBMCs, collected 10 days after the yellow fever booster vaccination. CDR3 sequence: CASSSFGAGSNEQFF. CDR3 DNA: TGTGCCAGCAGCTCGTTCGGGGCGGGGTCCAATGAGCAGTTCTTC.